These T cell receptor beta chains were read from a single sample in a study of shared clonotypes between healthy human individuals. Libraries were prepared by immunoSEQ multiplex PCR; TCRdb keeps only in-frame clonotypes and omits some of them. The sample holds about 2.4 million clones, approximately 93% seen once. The source material was naive CD4+ T cells from PBMCs. The receptors stem from a man between 18 and 29 years old in good health. Some clones in this sample may be carry-over from other donors' samples. CDR3s include the opening cysteine and the closing phenylalanine or tryptophan. Each record gives: J gene, clone size, V gene, D gene, CDR3 protein, CDR3 DNA. The D gene is left open where the match is weak. Only some rows state a clone size, as once, few, many or a class for expanded clones.

>TRBJ2-7|NA|TRBV11-3|TRBD2
CASSLGGGRSGNEQYF
TGTGCCAGCAGCTTAGGGGGCGGGAGGTCCGGCAACGAGCAGTACTTC
>TRBJ1-3|once|TRBV27|NA
CASSRSGATAGNTIYF
TGTGCCAGCAGTAGATCCGGGGCCACGGCTGGAAACACCATATATTTT
>TRBJ2-7|NA|TRBV6-5|TRBD2
CASGSGSTYEQYF
TGTGCCAGCGGGAGCGGGAGCACCTACGAGCAGTACTTC
>TRBJ1-2|NA|TRBV4-3|NA
CASSRGDYGYTF
TGCGCCAGCAGCCGCGGGGACTATGGCTACACCTTC
>TRBJ2-7|NA|TRBV7-9|NA
CASSLTDKGEQYF
TGTGCCAGCAGCTTAACGGACAAGGGCGAGCAGTACTTC
>TRBJ2-7|NA|TRBV7-2|TRBD2
CASSLAGGNGQYF
TGTGCCAGCAGCTTAGCGGGAGGGAACGGGCAGTACTTC
>TRBJ2-3|NA|TRBV19|NA
CASSTPMGAGKWADTQYF
TGTGCCAGTAGTACCCCGATGGGCGCAGGGAAATGGGCAGATACGCAGTATTTT
>TRBJ1-1|NA|TRBV5-1|NA
CASSNDDKAFF
TGCGCCAGCTCCAATGACGACAAGGCTTTCTTT
>TRBJ2-3|NA|TRBV30|NA
CAWSRAGPVSTDTQYF
TGTGCCTGGAGCCGGGCCGGGCCGGTGAGCACAGATACGCAGTATTTT
>TRBJ2-3|NA|TRBV5-1|NA
CASSSGDRTDTQYF
TGCGCCAGCAGTTCAGGGGACCGCACAGATACGCAGTATTTT
>TRBJ2-3|NA|TRBV4-1|NA
CASSQVTSTDTQYF
TGCGCCAGCAGCCAAGTGACAAGCACAGATACGCAGTATTTT
>TRBJ1-2|once|TRBV28|TRBD1
CASSPGQGEGYTF
TGTGCCAGCAGTCCAGGACAGGGGGAAGGCTACACCTTC
>TRBJ1-5|NA|TRBV19|TRBD1
CASSLTGATYNQPQHF
TGTGCCAGTAGTCTAACAGGGGCCACTTACAATCAGCCCCAGCATTTT
>TRBJ1-2|NA|TRBV2|NA
CASSVQGGGSYGYTF
TGTGCCAGCAGTGTACAGGGCGGGGGGAGCTATGGCTACACCTTC
>TRBJ2-7|NA|TRBV7-9|TRBD2
CASTPGGYEQYF
TGTGCCAGCACGCCGGGGGGCTACGAGCAGTACTTC
>TRBJ1-4|NA|TRBV29-1|NA
CSVSGGNEKLFF
TGCAGCGTTTCTGGGGGGAATGAAAAACTGTTTTTT
>TRBJ1-1|NA|TRBV18|NA
CASSPAGRNTEAFF
TGTGCCAGCTCACCAGCGGGACGGAACACTGAAGCTTTCTTT
>TRBJ1-4|NA|TRBV25-1|TRBD1
CASSDSSGTDEKLFF
TGTGCCAGCAGTGATTCATCCGGGACAGACGAAAAACTGTTTTTT
>TRBJ2-7|NA|TRBV28|NA
CASSQPRQAAYEQYF
TGTGCCAGCAGCCAACCGCGACAGGCTGCCTACGAGCAGTACTTC
>TRBJ2-1|NA|TRBV19|NA
CASSPQGYEQFF
TGTGCCAGTAGTCCGCAGGGATATGAGCAGTTCTTC
>TRBJ2-7|NA|TRBV5-4|NA
CASSWGDRRRYEQYF
TGTGCCAGCAGCTGGGGAGACAGGAGACGCTACGAGCAGTACTTC
>TRBJ1-4|NA|TRBV27|NA
CASSLKGQGREKLFF
TGTGCCAGCAGTTTAAAGGGGCAGGGGAGGGAAAAACTGTTTTTT
>TRBJ1-2|NA|TRBV28|NA
CASSFVNYGYTF
TGTGCCAGCAGTTTCGTCAACTATGGCTACACCTTC
>TRBJ2-5|NA|TRBV11-2|TRBD2
CASSAQLAGGQETQYF
TGTGCCAGCAGCGCCCAACTAGCGGGAGGTCAAGAGACCCAGTACTTC
>TRBJ2-3|NA|TRBV7-9|NA
CASSPEIVRGTDTQYF
TGTGCCAGCAGCCCGGAGATTGTCAGGGGCACAGATACGCAGTATTTT
>TRBJ2-1|NA|TRBV18|NA
CASSPRRGGSYNEQFF
TGTGCCAGCTCACCGCGCAGGGGGGGATCCTACAATGAGCAGTTCTTC
>TRBJ1-2|NA|TRBV19|TRBD1
CASRPGTGQVYGYTF
TGTGCCAGTAGACCCGGGACAGGGCAAGTCTATGGCTACACCTTC
>TRBJ1-2|NA|TRBV7-9|NA
CASSLAHPGMKNGYTF
TGTGCCAGCAGCTTAGCGCACCCGGGGATGAAGAATGGCTACACCTTC
>TRBJ2-3|NA|TRBV7-9|NA
CASSLGKRGSTDTQYF
TGTGCCAGCAGCTTAGGAAAGAGGGGGAGCACAGATACGCAGTATTTT
>TRBJ2-3|NA|TRBV7-2|NA
CASSLQLAADTQYF
TGTGCCAGCAGCTTACAACTAGCTGCAGATACGCAGTATTTT
>TRBJ2-7|NA|TRBV13|NA
CASSLGGRSYEQYF
TGTGCCAGCAGCTTAGGGGGTAGATCCTACGAGCAGTACTTC
>TRBJ1-5|NA|TRBV5-1|NA
CASSTGTSNQPQHF
TGCGCCAGCAGCACCGGGACATCTAATCAGCCCCAGCATTTT
>TRBJ2-7|NA|TRBV7-2|NA
CASSLSRSTYEQYF
TGTGCCAGCAGCTTAAGCAGGAGCACCTACGAGCAGTACTTC
>TRBJ1-1|NA|TRBV7-2|NA
CASSLALRAEAFF
TGTGCCAGCAGCTTAGCGCTCAGGGCTGAAGCTTTCTTT
>TRBJ2-5|NA|TRBV6-5|TRBD2
CASRLAGGRETQYF
TGTGCCTCACGGCTAGCGGGAGGGCGAGAGACCCAGTACTTC
>TRBJ2-1|NA|TRBV19|NA
CASSTSGPIEQFF
TGTGCCAGTAGTACCTCCGGACCTATTGAGCAGTTCTTC
>TRBJ2-7|NA|TRBV10-1|NA
CASSETGTPFEQYF
TGCGCCAGCAGTGAAACCGGGACCCCCTTCGAGCAGTACTTC
>TRBJ1-5|NA|TRBV28|NA
CASSSPGSPRGQPQHF
TGTGCCAGCAGTTCTCCGGGATCCCCTCGAGGTCAGCCCCAGCATTTT